This T cell receptor (beta chain) was recovered during a study of T cell responses to AZD1222 COVID-19 vaccine (dated by TCRdb to about 2021). Study-wide context: Because spike-specific TCR depth and breadth did not differ between the two schedules, AZD1222 recipients who got a second dose at roughly 4 weeks were pooled with those who got a second dose at roughly 12 weeks. Trial participants were enrolled by age into 18-55, 56-69 and 70-plus year subgroups, with around 150, 28 and 57 TCR-sequenced participants respectively. TCR sequencing covered some 240 trial participants: 200 to 220 given two doses of AZD1222 and approximately 25 given two doses of MenACWY control vaccine. What the study reported, not specific to this receptor: Nearly half of unique spike-specific TCRs reportedly recognized epitopes outside regions mutated in the B.1.351 and B.1.1.7 variants. After two AZD1222 doses, both the breadth and the depth of spike-specific TCRs were significantly higher than at day 0 and than in MenACWY recipients. In the small 56-69-year group, the increase in depth fell short of significance, most likely because of low power. Participants were mostly white British and included more females than males, and it was suggested by the authors that clonal diversity may have been underestimated. Conclusions about previously exposed vaccinees are limited because only six or seven AZD1222 recipients were SARS-CoV-2 seropositive at baseline. Vaccine-associated CD4 TCRs spanned the whole spike protein, with dominant responses in regions 160-218 and 743-854. Because no samples from the day 14 peak response were available, repertoires could be characterized only after the peak T cell response.

As regards this clone: Its antigen specificity is not known. No much larger clone is present one base from it, and per-base qualities are unavailable.

The CDR3 regions of human TCRbeta chains were analyzed by immunosequencing. In the authors' own workflow: Repertoire TCRs were matched against a reference library of SARS-CoV-2-specific TCRs generated with the MIRA antigen-specificity platform. Breadth was defined as the fraction of unique TCRs that were SARS-CoV-2-associated. Depth was defined as the fraction of total T cells that were SARS-CoV-2-associated. Using the MIRA data, every spike-specific TCR was mapped to the spike region that the TCR reacted to and assigned to either a CD4 or a CD8 class. Log10-transformed breadth and depth values were compared by one-way ANOVA with Sidak's multiple comparisons tests. TCRdb retrieved this table from immuneACCESS and kept in-frame rearrangements only. Not all clones are present; in checked studies, unresolved V genes account for under half, and no reason is known for the remainder. V and J calls and clone size are given by that table; D and trimming were obtained from the DNA. This sample comprises about 84,000 clones, 85% to 90% of them detected only once. 30% to 35% of the sample goes to the ten largest clones.

Taken with the paper, the label for time point translates to: baseline before first vaccination. Vaccinee samples were obtained from the UK trials COV001 and COV002, which included a single-blind randomized controlled phase 2/3 trial of AZD1222 (ChAdOx1 nCoV-19) in healthy adults. For TCRbeta chain sequencing, PBMC samples were collected from trial participants at day 0 and at day 28 after the second dose. There are 14 amino acids in the CDR3, from cysteine to phenylalanine inclusive. The CDR3 DNA has 42 bases and is translated from base 1. V sheds 2 bases and J sheds 6 bases, leaving 11 bases between their ends. The germline V gene specifies MNHNS as CDR1 and SASEGT as CDR2.

The clonotype comes from an adult in good health. Sequencing was performed on peripheral blood, taken on day 0 of AZD1222 vaccination. The rearranged segments are TRBV6-1 and TRBJ1-5, with the D segment identity uncertain. The DNA sequence is given as TGTGCCAGCAGTGAATATGGTACGAGTCAGCCCCAGCATTTT. It codes for CASSEYGTSQPQHF.